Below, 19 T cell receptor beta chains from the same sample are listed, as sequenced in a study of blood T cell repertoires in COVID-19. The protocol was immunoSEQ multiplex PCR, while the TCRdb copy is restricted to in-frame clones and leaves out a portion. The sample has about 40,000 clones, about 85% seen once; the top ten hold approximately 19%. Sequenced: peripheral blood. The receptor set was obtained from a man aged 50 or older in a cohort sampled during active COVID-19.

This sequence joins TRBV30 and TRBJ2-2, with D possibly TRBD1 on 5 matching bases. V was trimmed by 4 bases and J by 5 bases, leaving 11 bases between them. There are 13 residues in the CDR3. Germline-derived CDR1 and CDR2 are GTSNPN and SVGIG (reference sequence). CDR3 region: CAWNGQGTGELFF. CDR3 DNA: TGTGCCTGGAACGGGCAGGGAACCGGGGAGCTGTTTTTT.

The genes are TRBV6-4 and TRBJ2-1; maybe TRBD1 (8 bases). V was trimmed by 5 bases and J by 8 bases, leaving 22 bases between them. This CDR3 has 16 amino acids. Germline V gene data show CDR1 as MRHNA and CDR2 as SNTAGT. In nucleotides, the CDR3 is TGTGCCAGCAGTTCAAGAGCAGGGGGCGGGAGCCATGAGCAGTTCTTC. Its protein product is CASSSRAGGGSHEQFF.

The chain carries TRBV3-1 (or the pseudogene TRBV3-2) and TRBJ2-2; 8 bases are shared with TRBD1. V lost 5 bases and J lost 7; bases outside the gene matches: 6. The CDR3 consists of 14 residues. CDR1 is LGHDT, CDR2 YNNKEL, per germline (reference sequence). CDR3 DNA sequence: TGTGCCAGCAGCAAAACAGGGGGGATCGGGGAGCTGTTTTTT. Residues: CASSKTGGIGELFF.

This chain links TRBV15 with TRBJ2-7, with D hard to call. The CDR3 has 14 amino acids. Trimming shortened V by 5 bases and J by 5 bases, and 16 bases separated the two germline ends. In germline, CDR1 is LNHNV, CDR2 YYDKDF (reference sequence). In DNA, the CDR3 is TGTGCCACCAGCCCCGCCGGTGTGGTCGACGAGCAGTACTTC. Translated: CATSPAGVVDEQYF.

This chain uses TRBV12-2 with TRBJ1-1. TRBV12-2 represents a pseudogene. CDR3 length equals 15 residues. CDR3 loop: CASRLEGALNTEAFF. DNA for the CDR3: TGTGCAAGTCGCTTAGAGGGAGCGTTGAACACTGAAGCTTTCTTT.

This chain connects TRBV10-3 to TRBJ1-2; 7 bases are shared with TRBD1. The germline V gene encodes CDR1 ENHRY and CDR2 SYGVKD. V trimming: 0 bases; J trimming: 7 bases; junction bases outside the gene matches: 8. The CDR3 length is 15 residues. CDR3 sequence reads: CAISESGAGGPGYTF. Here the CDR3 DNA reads TGTGCCATCAGTGAGTCGGGGGCAGGGGGACCTGGCTACACCTTC.

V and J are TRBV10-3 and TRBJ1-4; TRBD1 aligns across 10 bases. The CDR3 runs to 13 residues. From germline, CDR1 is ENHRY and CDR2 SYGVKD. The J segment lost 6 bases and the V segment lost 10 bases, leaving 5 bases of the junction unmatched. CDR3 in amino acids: CATSGTGDEKLFF. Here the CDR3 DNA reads TGTGCCACCTCCGGGACAGGGGATGAAAAACTGTTTTTT.

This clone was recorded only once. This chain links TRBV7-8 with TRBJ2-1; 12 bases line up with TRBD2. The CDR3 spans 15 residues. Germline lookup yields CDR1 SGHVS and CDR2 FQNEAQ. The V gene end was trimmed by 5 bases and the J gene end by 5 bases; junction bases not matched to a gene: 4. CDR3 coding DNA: TGTGCCAGCAGCCGACTAGCGGGGGCAGACAATGAGCAGTTCTTC. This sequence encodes CASSRLAGADNEQFF.

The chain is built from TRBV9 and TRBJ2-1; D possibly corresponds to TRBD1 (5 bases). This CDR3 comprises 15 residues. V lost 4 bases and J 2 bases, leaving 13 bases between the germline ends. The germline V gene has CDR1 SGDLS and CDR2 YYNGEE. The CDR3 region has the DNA TGTGCCAGCAGCTCTACAGGATGGGCCTACAATGAGCAGTTCTTC. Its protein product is CASSSTGWAYNEQFF.

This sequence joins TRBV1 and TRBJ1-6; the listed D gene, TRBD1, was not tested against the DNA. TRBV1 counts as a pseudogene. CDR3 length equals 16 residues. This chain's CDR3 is CTSSQDGARVESPLHF. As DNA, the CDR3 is TGCACCAGCAGCCAAGATGGGGCCAGGGTGGAATCACCCCTCCACTTT.

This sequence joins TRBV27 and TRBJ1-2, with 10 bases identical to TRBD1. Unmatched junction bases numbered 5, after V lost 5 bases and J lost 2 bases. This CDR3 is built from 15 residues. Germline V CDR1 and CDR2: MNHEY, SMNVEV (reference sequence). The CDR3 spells CASSLMTGGNYGYTF. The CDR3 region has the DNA TGTGCCAGCAGTCTTATGACAGGGGGCAACTATGGCTACACCTTC.

CDR3 loop: CATTGRGTGELFF. The CDR3 nucleotides read TGTGCCACCACCGGGCGGGGAACCGGGGAGCTGTTTTTT. This rearrangement joins TRBV24-1 to TRBJ2-2; D may be TRBD2 (6 bases). Germline CDR1 and CDR2: KGHDR and SFDVKD. Trimming removed 8 bases from V and 5 bases from J, with 11 bases in between. This CDR3 region has 13 residues.

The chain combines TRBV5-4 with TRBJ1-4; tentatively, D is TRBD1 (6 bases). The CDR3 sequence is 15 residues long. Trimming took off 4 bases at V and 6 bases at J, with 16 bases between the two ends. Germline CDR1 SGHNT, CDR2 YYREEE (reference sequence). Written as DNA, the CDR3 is TGTGCCAGCAGCCTACAGGGCGCTAAGGATGAAAAACTGTTTTTT. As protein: CASSLQGAKDEKLFF.

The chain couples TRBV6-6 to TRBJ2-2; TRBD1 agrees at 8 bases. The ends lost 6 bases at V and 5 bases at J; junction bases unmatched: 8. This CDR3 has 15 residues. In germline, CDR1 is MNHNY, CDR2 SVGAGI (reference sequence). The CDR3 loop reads CASRSGTGLTGELFF. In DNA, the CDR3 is TGTGCCAGCAGGTCCGGGACAGGTTTGACCGGGGAGCTGTTTTTT.

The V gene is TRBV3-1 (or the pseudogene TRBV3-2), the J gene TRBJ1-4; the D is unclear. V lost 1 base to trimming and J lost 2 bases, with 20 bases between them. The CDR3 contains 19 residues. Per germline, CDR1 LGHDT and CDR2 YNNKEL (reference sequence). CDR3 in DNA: TGTGCCAGCAGCCAAGTAGGTGTACCGGAAGGCGGCACTAATGAAAAACTGTTTTTT. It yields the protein CASSQVGVPEGGTNEKLFF.

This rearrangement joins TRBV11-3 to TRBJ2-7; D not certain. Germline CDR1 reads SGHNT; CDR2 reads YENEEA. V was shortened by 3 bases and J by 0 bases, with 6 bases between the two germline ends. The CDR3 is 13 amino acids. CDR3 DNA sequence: TGTGCCAGCAGCTTGACTGTCTCCTACGAGCAGTACTTC. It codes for CASSLTVSYEQYF.

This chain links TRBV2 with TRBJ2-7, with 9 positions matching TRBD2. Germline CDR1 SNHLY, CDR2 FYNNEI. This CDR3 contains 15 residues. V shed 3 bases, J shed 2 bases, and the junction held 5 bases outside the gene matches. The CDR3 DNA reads TGTGCCAGCAGTGAGTTGGCGGGAGGGCCCTACGAGCAGTACGTC. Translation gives CASSELAGGPYEQYV.

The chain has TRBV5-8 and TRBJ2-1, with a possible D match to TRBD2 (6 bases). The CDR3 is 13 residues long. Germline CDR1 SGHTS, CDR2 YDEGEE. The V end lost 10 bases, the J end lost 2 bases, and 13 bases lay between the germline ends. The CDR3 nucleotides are TGTGCCCGGGCGGGGTCCCCCTACAATGAGCAGTTCTTC. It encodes CARAGSPYNEQFF.

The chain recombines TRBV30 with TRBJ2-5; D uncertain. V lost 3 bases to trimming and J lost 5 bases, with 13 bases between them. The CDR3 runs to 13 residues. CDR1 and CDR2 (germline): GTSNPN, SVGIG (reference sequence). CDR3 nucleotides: TGTGCCTGGAGGAGTGTCGGTATGGAGACCCAGTACTTC. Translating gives CAWRSVGMETQYF.